One sample yielded the 7 T cell receptor beta chains listed below, sequenced in a study of T cell clonality in common variable immunodeficiency. Sequencing was performed with immunoSEQ multiplex PCR; in TCRdb, only in-frame clones are kept and a portion is missing. Singletons are absent from the sample, which has about 39,000 clones. Input material: peripheral blood mononuclear cells. These receptors were obtained from a person between 18 and 70 years old in good health.

This clone was seen many times. Sequencing ends 3 residues short of the CDR3 end; the germline J gene provides the rest. The chain recombines TRBV7-9 with TRBJ2-3, with D hard to call. This CDR3 region has 14 residues. The germline CDR1 and CDR2 sequences are SEHNR and FQNEAQ (reference sequence). Trimming removed 4 bases at V and 3 bases at J, with 11 bases between. CDR3 region: CASSSSPRTDTQYF. The CDR3 bases that were read are TGTGCCAGCAGCTCCTCTCCGCGGACAGATACG.

This clone was counted ten times or more. The CDR3 spells CSAGGTGGKEKLFF. CDR3 DNA (partial): TGCAGTGCTGGGGGGACAGGGGGAAAGGAAAAG. The chain has TRBV20-1 and TRBJ2-2; 11 positions match TRBD1. Read data end 3 residues before the CDR3 end; the end is taken from the germline J gene. Germline V CDR1 and CDR2: DFQATT, SNEGSKA (reference sequence). There are 14 residues in the CDR3.

This clone has ten or more counts. The CDR3 loop is CASSGPAGGRTDTQYF. The sequenced part of the CDR3 DNA is TGTGCCAGCAGTGGACCGGCAGGGGGCCGAACAGATACG. The chain couples TRBV2 to TRBJ2-3, with 8 bases identical to TRBD1. The read terminates 3 residues before the CDR3 end, so the remaining end is supplied by the germline J gene. This CDR3 has 16 amino acids. The V gene's germline CDR1 is SNHLY and CDR2 FYNNEI. Unmatched junction bases numbered 9, after V lost 4 bases and J lost 3 bases.

In this sample, this clone turned up many times. From the germline J gene comes the end of the CDR3, since the read stops 3 residues before it. J is TRBJ1-6 and V is TRBV27, with D hard to call. The CDR3 extends over 13 amino acids. The V gene lost 3 bases and the J gene lost 4 bases, with 4 bases spanning the gap. From germline, CDR1 is MNHEY and CDR2 SMNVEV (reference sequence). CDR3 DNA, as far as it was read: TGTGCCAGCAGTTTTAATTATAATTCACCC. It codes for CASSFNYNSP. The CDR3 as a whole reads CASSFNYNSPLHF.

In its sample, this clone was seen many times. Partial CDR3 DNA: TGTGCCAGCAGCTTAGTTTCTATAACTAACTATGGC. This gives the protein CASSLVSITNYG. The CDR3 reads in full as CASSLVSITNYGYTF. V usage is TRBV7-2 and J usage is TRBJ1-2; D uncertain. The CDR3 end is not reached by the read, which stops 3 residues before it; the germline J gene fills it in. From germline, CDR1 is SGHTA and CDR2 FQGNSA. Deletions cut 1 base from V and 0 bases from J, with 9 bases between. The CDR3 length is 15 residues.

With respect to this clone: The CDR3 end falls 3 residues outside the read, so it is completed with the germline J gene. The V and J genes are TRBV2 and TRBJ2-3; 15 nucleotides align to TRBD2. Germline lookup yields CDR1 SNHLY and CDR2 FYNNEI. The CDR3 consists of 15 residues. CDR3 protein: CASSKGLAGGETQYF. Partial CDR3 DNA: TGTGCCAGCAGTAAGGGACTAGCGGGAGGAGAGACG.

The table lists this clone with a few counts. The CDR3 goes on 3 residues after the read ends, and that part is filled in from the germline J gene. V usage is TRBV2 and J usage is TRBJ1-1, with D unclear. The CDR3 has 16 amino acids. Germline lookup yields CDR1 SNHLY and CDR2 FYNNEI. The CDR3 spells CASSDVRRATSGEAFF. The CDR3 DNA, read in part, is TGTGCCAGCAGTGACGTAAGGCGAGCGACCTCGGGGGAA.